The TCR beta chain under discussion was sequenced for a study of blood T cell repertoires in COVID-19. Turning to the study itself: Sites in the United States, Italy and Spain provided acute and convalescent COVID-19 samples. Nucleic acid was either cDNA or gDNA, and it came from T cells, B-cell-depleted T cells, or PBMCs.

Trimming shortened V by 4 bases and J by 2 bases, and 15 bases separated the two germline ends. CDR3 length: 15 residues. In germline, CDR1 is SEHNR, CDR2 FQNEAQ (reference sequence). Per the authors' pipeline: Nucleated cell counts were estimated from reference gene primer amplification. The repertoire was sequenced with immunoSEQ multiplex PCR; TCRdb's copy has only in-frame clones and lacks some. V and J calls and clone size follow that table, whereas D and trimming were derived from the DNA. The sample includes about 290,000 clones, 86% of them seen just once. The clonotype was recovered from a woman aged 25 to 39 with active or convalescent COVID-19. The chain combines TRBV7-9 with TRBJ2-7, with D perhaps matching TRBD2 (6 bases). Sequencing was performed on peripheral blood. CDR3 amino acids: CASSSRDSTPYEQYF. The CDR3 DNA reads as TGTGCCAGCAGCTCCCGGGACTCAACGCCCTACGAGCAGTACTTC.